The T cell receptor (beta chain) under discussion was sequenced for a study of PD-1 blockade in mismatch repair-deficient tumors. Study details: Patients had about 13 mismatch repair-deficient cancer types and were previously treated and progressing. Study-level points and caveats: Tumor-resident clones, often undetectable pretreatment in blood, expanded then contracted after pembrolizumab.

The TCR-sequenced patients were a few responders to pembrolizumab. This table comes from immunoSEQ multiplex PCR, and its TCRdb copy is limited to in-frame clones, with some not included. Of roughly 70,000 clones listed, 70% to 80% are singletons. As for this clone: What it binds is not known.

Germline V CDR1 and CDR2: SGHRS, YFSETQ. This CDR3 has 15 amino acids. Trimming left V 4 bases short and J 2 bases short, with 14 bases between. This TCR derives from an adult with mismatch repair-deficient cancer. The chain uses TRBV5-1 and TRBJ2-3; D might be TRBD1 (6 bases). The material was peripheral blood, obtained 2 weeks after starting pembrolizumab. Written as DNA, the CDR3 is TGCGCCAGCAGCGTACAGGGTTACCCCACAGATACGCAGTATTTT. Translating it yields CASSVQGYPTDTQYF.